This T cell receptor (beta chain) appears in the sequencing data of a study of CD8 T cells in Susac syndrome. A quantity of about 0.5 to 1 ug RNA underwent reverse transcription using random hexamers. One entry per CDR3 protein, called by TCRdb with MiXCR from the immunoSEQ multiplex PCR reads. The sample holds hundreds of thousands of distinct CDR3 sequences, about 90% seen once. Germline-derived CDR1 and CDR2 are SGHDT and YYEEEE. Trimming pared 4 bases from V and 6 bases from J, leaving 16 bases between. The CDR3 has 14 amino acids. This rearrangement joins TRBV5-6 to TRBJ1-2; D is ambiguous. The sequenced material came from CD8+ T cells from PBMCs. This sequence originates from a human donor with multiple sclerosis. The chain's CDR3 is CASSASAGRDGYTF. Here the CDR3 DNA reads TGTGCCAGCAGCGCGTCGGCGGGAAGGGATGGCTACACCTTC.